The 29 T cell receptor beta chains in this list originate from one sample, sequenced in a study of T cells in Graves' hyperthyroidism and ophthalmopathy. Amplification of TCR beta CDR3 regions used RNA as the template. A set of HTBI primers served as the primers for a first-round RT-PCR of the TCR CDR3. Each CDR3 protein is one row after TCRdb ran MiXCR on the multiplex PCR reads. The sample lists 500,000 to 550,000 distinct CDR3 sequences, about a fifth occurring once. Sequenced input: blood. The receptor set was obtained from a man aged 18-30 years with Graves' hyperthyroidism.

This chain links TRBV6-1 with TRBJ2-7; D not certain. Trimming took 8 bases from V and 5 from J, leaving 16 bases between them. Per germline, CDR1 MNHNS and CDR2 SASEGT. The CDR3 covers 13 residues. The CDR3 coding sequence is TGTGCCAGCGGACGACGTTTAGACGACGAGCAGTACTTC. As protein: CASGRRLDDEQYF.

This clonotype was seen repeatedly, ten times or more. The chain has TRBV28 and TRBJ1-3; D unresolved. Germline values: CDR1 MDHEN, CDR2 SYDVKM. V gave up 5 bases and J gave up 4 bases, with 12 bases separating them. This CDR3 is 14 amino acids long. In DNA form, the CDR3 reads TGTGCCAGCAGTCTCTCCTTACTCGGAAACACCATATATTTT. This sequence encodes CASSLSLLGNTIYF.

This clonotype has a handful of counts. The CDR3 is CASTVTGLPGELFF. The CDR3 DNA reads TGTGCCAGCACCGTGACAGGTCTGCCCGGGGAGCTGTTTTTT. The rearrangement uses TRBV12-3 or TRBV12-4 and TRBJ2-2; the D gene is possibly TRBD1 (6 bases). V was trimmed by 7 bases and J by 6 bases, leaving 15 bases between them. This CDR3 has 14 residues.

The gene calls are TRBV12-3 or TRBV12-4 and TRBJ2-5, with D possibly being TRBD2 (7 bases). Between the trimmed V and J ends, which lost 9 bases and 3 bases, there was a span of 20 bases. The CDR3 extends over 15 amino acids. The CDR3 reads CASVFGTGTKETQYF. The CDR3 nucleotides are TGTGCCAGTGTCTTCGGAACAGGGACTAAAGAGACCCAGTACTTC.

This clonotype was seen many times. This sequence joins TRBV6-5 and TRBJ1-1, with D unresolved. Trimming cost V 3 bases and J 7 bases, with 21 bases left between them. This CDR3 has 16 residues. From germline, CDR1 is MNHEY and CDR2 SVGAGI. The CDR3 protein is CASSYRLLGETDEAFF. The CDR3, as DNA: TGTGCCAGCAGTTATCGGTTACTGGGCGAGACTGATGAAGCTTTCTTT.

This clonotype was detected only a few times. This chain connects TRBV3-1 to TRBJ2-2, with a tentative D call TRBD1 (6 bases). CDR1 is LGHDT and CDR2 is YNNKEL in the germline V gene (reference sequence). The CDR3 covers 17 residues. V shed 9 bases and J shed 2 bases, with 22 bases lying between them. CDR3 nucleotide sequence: TGTGCCAGTTCCTCTACCCAGGGGTCAGCAAACACCGGGGAGCTGTTTTTT. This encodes CASSSTQGSANTGELFF.

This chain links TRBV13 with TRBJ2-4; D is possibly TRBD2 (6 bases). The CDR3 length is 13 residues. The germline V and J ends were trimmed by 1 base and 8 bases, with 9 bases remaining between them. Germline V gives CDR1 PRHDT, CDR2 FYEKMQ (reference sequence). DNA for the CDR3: TGTGCCAGCAGCTTAGTGGGGGGAGACATTCAGTACTTC. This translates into CASSLVGGDIQYF. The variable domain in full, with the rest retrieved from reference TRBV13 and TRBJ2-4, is AAGVIQSPRHLIKEKRETATLKCYPIPRHDTVYWYQQGPGQDPQFLISFYEKMQSDKGSIPDRFSAQQFSDYHSELNMSSLELGDSALYFCASSLVGGDIQYFGAGTRLSVL.

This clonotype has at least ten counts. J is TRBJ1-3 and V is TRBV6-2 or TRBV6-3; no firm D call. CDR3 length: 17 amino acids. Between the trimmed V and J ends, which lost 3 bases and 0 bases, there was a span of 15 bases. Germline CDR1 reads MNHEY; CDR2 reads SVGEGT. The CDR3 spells CASSYLEARYSGNTIYF. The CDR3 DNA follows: TGTGCCAGCAGTTATTTGGAGGCCCGCTACTCTGGAAACACCATATATTTT.

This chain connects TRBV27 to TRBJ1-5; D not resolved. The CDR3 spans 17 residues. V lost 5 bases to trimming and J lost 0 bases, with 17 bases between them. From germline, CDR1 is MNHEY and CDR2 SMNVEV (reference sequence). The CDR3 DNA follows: TGTGCCAGCAGTACGGGTCGACCTAATTATAGCAATCAGCCCCAGCATTTT. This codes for CASSTGRPNYSNQPQHF.

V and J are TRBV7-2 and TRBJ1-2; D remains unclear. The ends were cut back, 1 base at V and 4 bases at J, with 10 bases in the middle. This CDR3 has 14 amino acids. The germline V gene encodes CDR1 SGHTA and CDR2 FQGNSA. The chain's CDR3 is CASSLEVAVYGYTF. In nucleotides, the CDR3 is TGTGCCAGCAGCTTAGAGGTAGCGGTCTATGGCTACACCTTC.

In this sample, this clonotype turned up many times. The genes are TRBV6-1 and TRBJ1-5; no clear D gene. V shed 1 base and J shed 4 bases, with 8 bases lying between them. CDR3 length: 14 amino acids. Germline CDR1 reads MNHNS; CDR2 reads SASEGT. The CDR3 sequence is CASSEGAENQPQHF. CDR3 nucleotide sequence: TGTGCCAGCAGTGAAGGCGCGGAGAATCAGCCCCAGCATTTT.

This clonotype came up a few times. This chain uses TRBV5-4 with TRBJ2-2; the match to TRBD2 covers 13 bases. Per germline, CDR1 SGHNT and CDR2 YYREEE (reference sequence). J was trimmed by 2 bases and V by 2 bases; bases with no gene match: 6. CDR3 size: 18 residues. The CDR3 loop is CASSFGTSGGANTGELFF. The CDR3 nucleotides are TGTGCCAGCAGCTTTGGAACTAGCGGGGGGGCCAACACCGGGGAGCTGTTTTTT. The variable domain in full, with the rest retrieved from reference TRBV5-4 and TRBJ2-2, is ETGVTQSPTHLIKTRGQQVTLRCSSQSGHNTVSWYQQALGQGPQFIFQYYREEENGRGNFPPRFSGLQFPNYSSELNVNALELDDSALYLCASSFGTSGGANTGELFFGEGSRLTVL.

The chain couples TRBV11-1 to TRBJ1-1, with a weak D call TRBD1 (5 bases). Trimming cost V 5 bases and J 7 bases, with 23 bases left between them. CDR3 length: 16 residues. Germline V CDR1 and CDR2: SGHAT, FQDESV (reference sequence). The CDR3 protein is CASSAPGTGTAGEAFF. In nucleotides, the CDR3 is TGTGCCAGCAGCGCACCGGGGACCGGGACTGCGGGTGAAGCTTTCTTT. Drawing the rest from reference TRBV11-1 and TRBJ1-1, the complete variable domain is EAEVAQSPRYKITEKSQAVAFWCDPISGHATLYWYRQILGQGPELLVQFQDESVVDDSQLPKDRFSAERLKGVDSTLKIQPAELGDSAMYLCASSAPGTGTAGEAFFGQGTRLTVV.

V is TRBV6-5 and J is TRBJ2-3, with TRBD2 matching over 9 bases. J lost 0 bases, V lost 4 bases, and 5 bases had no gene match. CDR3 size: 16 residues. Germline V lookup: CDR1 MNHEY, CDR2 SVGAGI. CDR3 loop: CASSSRLAVSTDTQYF. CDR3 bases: TGTGCCAGCAGTTCTCGACTAGCGGTTAGCACAGATACGCAGTATTTT.

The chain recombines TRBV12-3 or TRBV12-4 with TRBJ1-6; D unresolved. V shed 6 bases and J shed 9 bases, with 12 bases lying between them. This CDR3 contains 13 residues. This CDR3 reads CASSSEAGSPLHF. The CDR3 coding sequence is TGTGCCAGCAGCTCCGAGGCGGGTTCACCCCTCCACTTT.

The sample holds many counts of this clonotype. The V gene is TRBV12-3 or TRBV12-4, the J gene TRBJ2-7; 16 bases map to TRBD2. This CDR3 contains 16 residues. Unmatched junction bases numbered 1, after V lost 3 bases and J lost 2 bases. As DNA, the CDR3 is TGTGCCAGCAGTTTGGGACTAGCGGGGGGGACCTACGAGCAGTACTTC. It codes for CASSLGLAGGTYEQYF.

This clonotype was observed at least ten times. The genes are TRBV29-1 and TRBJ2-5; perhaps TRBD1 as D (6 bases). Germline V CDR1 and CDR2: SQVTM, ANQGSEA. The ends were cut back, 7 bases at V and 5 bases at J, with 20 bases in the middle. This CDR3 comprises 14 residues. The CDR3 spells CSGFSSQGSETQYF. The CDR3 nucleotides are TGCAGCGGCTTCTCCTCCCAGGGGTCGGAGACCCAGTACTTC.

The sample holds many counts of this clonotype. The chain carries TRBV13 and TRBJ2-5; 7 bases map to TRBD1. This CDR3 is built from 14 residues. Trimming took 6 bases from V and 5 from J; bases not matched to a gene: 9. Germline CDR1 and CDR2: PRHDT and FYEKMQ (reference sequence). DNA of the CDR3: TGTGCCAGCAGTCCTACAGGGGTTTGGGAGACCCAGTACTTC. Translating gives CASSPTGVWETQYF.

The CDR3 DNA sequence: TGTGCCAGCAGTTTAGTTTTGGGACATTATAGCAATCAGCCCCAGCATTTT. Translated, it gives CASSLVLGHYSNQPQHF. This rearrangement joins TRBV12-3 or TRBV12-4 to TRBJ1-5, with D possibly TRBD1 on 6 matching bases. The CDR3 length is 17 residues. V lost 1 base, J lost 0 bases, and 13 bases lay in between.

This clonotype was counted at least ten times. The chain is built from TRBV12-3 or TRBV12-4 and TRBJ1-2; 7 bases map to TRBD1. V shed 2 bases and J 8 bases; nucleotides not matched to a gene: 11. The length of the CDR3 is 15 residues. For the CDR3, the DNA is TGTGCCAGCAGTTTAAACGGACAGGCCCTACGGGGCTACACCTTC. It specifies CASSLNGQALRGYTF.

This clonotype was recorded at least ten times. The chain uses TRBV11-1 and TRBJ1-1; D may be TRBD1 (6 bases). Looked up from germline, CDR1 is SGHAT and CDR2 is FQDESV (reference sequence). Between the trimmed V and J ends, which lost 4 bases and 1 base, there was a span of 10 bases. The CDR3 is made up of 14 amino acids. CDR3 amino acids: CASSSDSGNTEAFF. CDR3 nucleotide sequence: TGTGCCAGCAGCTCGGACAGTGGGAACACTGAAGCTTTCTTT.

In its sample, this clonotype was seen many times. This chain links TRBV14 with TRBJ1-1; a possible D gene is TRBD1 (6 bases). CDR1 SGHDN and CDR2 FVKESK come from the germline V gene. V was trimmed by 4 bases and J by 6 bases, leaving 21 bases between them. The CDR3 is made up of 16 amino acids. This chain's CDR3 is CASSLPLTGFGAEAFF. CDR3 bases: TGTGCCAGCAGCCTTCCCCTTACAGGGTTCGGAGCTGAAGCTTTCTTT.

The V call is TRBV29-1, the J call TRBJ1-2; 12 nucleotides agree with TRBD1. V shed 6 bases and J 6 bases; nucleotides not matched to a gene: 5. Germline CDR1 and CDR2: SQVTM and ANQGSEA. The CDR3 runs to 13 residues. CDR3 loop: CSVGQGAADGYTF. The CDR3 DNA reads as TGCAGCGTGGGACAGGGGGCAGCGGATGGCTACACCTTC.

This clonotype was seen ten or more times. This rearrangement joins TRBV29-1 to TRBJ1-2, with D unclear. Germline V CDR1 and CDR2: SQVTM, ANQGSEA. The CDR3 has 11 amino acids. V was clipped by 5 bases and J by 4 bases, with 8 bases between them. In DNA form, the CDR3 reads TGCAGCGTTCCGAGCCGCTATGGCTACACCTTC. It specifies CSVPSRYGYTF.

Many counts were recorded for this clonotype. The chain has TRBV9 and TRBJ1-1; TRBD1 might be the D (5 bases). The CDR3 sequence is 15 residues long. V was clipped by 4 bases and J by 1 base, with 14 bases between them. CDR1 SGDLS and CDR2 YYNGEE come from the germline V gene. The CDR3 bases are TGTGCCAGCAGCCCGAGGTGGGACGGGAACACTGAAGCTTTCTTT. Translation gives CASSPRWDGNTEAFF.

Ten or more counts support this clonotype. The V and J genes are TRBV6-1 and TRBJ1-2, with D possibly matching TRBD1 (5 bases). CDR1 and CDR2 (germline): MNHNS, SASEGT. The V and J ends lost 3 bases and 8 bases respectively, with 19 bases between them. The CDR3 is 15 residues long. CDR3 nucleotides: TGTGCCAGCAGTGACATCAGGGAGATCACTAAGGGCTACACCTTC. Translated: CASSDIREITKGYTF.

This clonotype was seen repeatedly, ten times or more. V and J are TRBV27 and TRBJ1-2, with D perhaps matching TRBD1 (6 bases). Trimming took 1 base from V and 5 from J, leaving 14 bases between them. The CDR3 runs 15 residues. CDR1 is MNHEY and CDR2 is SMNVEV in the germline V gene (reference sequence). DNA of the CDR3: TGTGCCAGCAGTTTATTTGGGGGCCGTAAATATGGCTACACCTTC. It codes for CASSLFGGRKYGYTF.

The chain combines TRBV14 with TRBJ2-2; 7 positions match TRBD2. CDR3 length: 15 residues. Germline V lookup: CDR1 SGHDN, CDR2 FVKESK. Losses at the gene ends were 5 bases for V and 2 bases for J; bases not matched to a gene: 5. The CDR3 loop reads CASSGAGVNTGELFF. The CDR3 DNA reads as TGTGCCAGCAGCGGTGCGGGGGTTAACACCGGGGAGCTGTTTTTT.

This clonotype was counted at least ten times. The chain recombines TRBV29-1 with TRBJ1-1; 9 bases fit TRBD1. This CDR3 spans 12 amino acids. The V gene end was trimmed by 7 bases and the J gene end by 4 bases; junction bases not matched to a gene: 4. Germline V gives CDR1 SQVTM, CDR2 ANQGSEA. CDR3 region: CSGTGEGTEAFF. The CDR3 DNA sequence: TGCAGCGGGACAGGGGAGGGCACTGAAGCTTTCTTT.